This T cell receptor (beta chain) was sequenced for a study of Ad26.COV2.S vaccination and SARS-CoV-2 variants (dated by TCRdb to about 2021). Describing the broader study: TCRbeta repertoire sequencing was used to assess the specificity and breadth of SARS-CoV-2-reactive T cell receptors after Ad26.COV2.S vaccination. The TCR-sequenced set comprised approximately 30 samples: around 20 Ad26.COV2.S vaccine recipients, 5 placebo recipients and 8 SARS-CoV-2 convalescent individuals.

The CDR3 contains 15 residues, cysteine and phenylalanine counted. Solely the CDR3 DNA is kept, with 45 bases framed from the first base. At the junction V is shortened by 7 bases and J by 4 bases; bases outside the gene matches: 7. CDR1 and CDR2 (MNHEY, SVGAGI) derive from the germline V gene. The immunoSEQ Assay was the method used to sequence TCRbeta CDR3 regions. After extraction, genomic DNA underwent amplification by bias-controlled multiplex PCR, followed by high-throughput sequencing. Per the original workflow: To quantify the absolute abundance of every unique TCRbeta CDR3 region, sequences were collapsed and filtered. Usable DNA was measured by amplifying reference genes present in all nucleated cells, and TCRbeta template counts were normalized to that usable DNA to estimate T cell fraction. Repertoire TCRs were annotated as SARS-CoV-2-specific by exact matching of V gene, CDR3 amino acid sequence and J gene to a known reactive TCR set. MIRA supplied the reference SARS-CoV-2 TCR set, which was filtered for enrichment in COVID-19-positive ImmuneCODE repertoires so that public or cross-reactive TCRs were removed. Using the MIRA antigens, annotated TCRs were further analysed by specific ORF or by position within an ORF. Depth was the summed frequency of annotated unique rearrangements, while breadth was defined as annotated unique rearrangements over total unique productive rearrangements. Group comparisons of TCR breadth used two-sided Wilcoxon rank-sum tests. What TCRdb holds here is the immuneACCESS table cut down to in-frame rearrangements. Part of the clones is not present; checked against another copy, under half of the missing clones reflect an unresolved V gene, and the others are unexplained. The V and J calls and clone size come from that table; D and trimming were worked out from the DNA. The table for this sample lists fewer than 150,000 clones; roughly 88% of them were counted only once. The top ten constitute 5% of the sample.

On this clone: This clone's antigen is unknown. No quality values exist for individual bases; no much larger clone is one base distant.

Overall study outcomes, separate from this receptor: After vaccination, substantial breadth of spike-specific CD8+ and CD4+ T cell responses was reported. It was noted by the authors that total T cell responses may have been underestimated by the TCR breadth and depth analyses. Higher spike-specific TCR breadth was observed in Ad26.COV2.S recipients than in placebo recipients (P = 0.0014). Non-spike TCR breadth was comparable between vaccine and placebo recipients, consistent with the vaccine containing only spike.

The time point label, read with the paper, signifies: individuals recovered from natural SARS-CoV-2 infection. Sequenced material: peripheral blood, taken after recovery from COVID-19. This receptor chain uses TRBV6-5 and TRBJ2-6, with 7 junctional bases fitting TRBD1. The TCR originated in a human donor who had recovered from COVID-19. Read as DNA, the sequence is TGTGCCAGCACAGACAGGGCGACCGGGGCCAACGTCCTGACTTTC. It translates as CASTDRATGANVLTF.